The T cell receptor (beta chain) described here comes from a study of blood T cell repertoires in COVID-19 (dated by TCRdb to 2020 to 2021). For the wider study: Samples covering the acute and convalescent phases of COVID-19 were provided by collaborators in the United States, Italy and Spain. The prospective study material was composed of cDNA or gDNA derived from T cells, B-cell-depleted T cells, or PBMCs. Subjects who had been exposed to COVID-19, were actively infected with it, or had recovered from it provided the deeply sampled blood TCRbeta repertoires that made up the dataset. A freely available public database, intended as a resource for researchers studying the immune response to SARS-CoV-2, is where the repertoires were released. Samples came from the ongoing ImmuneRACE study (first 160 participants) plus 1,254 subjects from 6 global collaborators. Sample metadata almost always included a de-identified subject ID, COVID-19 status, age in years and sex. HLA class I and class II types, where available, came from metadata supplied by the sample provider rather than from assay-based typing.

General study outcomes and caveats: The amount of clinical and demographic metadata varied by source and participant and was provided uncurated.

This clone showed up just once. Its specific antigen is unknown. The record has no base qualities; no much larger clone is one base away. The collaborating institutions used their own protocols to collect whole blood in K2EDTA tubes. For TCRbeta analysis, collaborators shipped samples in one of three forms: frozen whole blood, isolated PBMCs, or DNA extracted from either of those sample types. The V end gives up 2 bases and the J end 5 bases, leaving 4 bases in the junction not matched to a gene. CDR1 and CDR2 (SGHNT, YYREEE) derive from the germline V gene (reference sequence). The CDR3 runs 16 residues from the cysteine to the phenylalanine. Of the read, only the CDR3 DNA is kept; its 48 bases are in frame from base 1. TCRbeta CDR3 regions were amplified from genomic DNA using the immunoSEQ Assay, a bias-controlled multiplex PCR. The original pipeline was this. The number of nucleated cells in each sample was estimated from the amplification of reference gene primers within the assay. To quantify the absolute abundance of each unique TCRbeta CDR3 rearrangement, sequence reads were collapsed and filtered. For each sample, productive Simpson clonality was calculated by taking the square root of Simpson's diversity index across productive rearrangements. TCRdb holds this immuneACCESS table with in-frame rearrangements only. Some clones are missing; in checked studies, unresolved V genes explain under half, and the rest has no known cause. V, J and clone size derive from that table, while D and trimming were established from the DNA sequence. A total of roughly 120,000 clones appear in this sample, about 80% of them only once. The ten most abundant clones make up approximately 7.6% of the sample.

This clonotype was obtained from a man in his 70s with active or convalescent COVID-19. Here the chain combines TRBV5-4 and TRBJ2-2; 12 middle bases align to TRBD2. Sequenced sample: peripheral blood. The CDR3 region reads CASSLGGTSGTGELFF. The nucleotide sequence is TGTGCCAGCAGCTTAGGGGGGACTAGCGGGACCGGGGAGCTGTTTTTT.